This T cell receptor (beta chain) was retrieved from a study of graft-versus-host responses after intestinal transplantation. Findings of the study overall: Recipient marrow held GvH clones, some first seen in ileum or blood.

The V and J ends lost 4 bases and 2 bases respectively, with 22 bases between them. Germline V gives CDR1 SGDLS, CDR2 YYNGEE. CDR3 length: 17 residues. Using immunoSEQ multiplex PCR, the repertoire was profiled, and TCRdb retains in-frame clones only, with some absent. There are about 130,000 clones in the sample; around 90% occur only once, and approximately 0.2% lies in the top ten. Notes on this clone: Its antigen remains unknown.

This specimen consisted of unstimulated CD4+ T cells sorted from spleen or lymph node cells, obtained before intestinal transplant. The chain links TRBV9 to TRBJ2-7; D tentatively fits TRBD1 or TRBD2 (6 bases each). The origin of this receptor is a human donor who received an intestinal transplant. For the CDR3, the DNA is TGTGCCAGCAGCCCCCTCGGGGGTTCGGGGGCCCCCTACGAGCAGTACTTC. Its translation is CASSPLGGSGAPYEQYF.